This T cell receptor beta chain was found in a study of identical twins. The CDR3 runs to 13 residues. Trimming took 5 bases from V and 8 from J; bases not matched to a gene: 10. Germline V CDR1 and CDR2: DFQATT, SNEGSKA (reference sequence). There are a few counts of this clonotype. Antigen unknown. In TCRdb, the 5' RACE reads were re-called with MiXCR into one record per CDR3 protein. The sample carries 450,000 to 650,000 distinct CDR3 sequences, 13% to 15% recorded once. Broader study findings: Models underestimated TCR alpha sharing (out-of-frame) in monozygotic twins. Zero-insertion findings could be partly confounded by invariant cells (MAIT and iNKT cells). Abundant cord blood beta clonotypes carried fewer insertions; memory repertoires showed none.

These same records also appear under a second study, on yellow fever vaccine responses in identical twins. That source reports: On the reported evidence, twins' vaccine T cell responses seemed partly convergent and partly personalized.

The receptor was derived from a woman in her late teens or twenties in good health. The chain joins TRBV20-1 to TRBJ1-1; 8 positions agree with TRBD1. The sample comprised CD4+ T cells sorted from blood. In DNA, the CDR3 is TGCAGTGCTTTGGGGACAGGCAATGAGGAAGCTTTCTTT. Encoded protein: CSALGTGNEEAFF.